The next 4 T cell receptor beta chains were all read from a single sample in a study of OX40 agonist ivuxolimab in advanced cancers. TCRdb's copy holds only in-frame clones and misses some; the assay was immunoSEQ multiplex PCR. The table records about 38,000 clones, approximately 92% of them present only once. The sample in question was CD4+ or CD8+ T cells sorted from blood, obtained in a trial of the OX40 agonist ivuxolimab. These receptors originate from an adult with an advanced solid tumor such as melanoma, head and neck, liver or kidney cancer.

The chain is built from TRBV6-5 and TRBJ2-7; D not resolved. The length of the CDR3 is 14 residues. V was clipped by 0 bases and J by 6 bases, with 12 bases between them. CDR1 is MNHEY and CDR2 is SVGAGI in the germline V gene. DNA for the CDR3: TGTGCCAGCAGTTACTCAGGGAAGTTCGCCGAGCAGTACGTC. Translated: CASSYSGKFAEQYV.

In nucleotides, the CDR3 is TGTGCCAGCAGCTCGACGACAGGGGCATTCCCCTACGAGCAGTACTTC. Translated: CASSSTTGAFPYEQYF. The rearrangement uses TRBV5-6 and TRBJ2-7, with 8 bases fitting TRBD1. Trimming at V came to 3 bases and at J to 2 bases, leaving 10 bases not matched to a gene. Germline CDR1 SGHDT, CDR2 YYEEEE. This CDR3 is 16 amino acids long.

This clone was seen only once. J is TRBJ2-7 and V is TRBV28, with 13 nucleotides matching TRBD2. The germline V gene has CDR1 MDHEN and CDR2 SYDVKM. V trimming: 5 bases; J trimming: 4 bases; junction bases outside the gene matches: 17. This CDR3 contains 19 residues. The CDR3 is CASSRPGALGLAGVYEQYF. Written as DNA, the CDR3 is TGTGCCAGCAGTCGCCCCGGAGCCTTAGGACTAGCGGGAGTATACGAGCAGTACTTC.

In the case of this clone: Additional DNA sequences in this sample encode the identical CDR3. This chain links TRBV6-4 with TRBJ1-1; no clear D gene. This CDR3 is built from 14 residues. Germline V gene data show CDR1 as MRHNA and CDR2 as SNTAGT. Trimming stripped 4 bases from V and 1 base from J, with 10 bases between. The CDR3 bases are TGTGCCAGCAGTGTCACGGCGGGGAACACTGAAGCTTTCTTT. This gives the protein CASSVTAGNTEAFF.